The entry below describes one TCR beta chain. Its antigen is not known. This sample was taken from a study of cytomegalovirus exposure and HLA in healthy donors. Findings and limits, study-wide: An analysis that was carried out later associated approximately 17,000 TCR beta sequences with HLA alleles at 0.05 false discovery rate. Analysis was carried out at a later point, and it linked a missense DCLRE1C variant to TCR beta V- and J-gene trimming. Some TCR beta chains (roughly 150 of them) were listed as cytomegalovirus-associated. Within the data, a cluster of highly shared sequence variants was likely a sequencing artifact.

In germline, CDR1 is MNHNY, CDR2 SVGAGI (reference sequence). This CDR3 has 13 amino acids. V lost 8 bases and J lost 5; bases outside the gene matches: 8. PCR primers comprised 60 Vbeta and 13 Jbeta primers. Some clones are missing from TCRdb's copy, which holds only in-frame ones; the method was immunoSEQ multiplex PCR. The sample has about 180,000 clones; 65% to 80% are singletons. What was sequenced was PBMCs. The receptor was isolated from a woman aged 40 to 50 in good health and CMV-seronegative. The genes are TRBV6-6 and TRBJ2-7; 8 bases line up with TRBD1. The CDR3 region is CASLGQGWDEQYF. CDR3 nucleotide sequence: TGTGCCAGCCTTGGACAGGGATGGGACGAGCAGTACTTC.